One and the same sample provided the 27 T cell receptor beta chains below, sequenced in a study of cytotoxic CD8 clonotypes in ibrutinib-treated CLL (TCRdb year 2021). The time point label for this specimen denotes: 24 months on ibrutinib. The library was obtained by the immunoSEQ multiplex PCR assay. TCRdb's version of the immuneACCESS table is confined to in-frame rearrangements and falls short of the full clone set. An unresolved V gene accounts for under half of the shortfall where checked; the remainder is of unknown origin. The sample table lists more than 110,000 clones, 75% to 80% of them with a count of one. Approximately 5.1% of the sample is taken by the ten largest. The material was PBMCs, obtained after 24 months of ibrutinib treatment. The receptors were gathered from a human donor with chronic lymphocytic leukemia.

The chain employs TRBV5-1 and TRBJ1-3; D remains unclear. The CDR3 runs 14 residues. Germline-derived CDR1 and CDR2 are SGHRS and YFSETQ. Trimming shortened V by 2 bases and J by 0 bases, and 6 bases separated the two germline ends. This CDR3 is CASSLESSGNTIYF. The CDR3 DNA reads TGCGCCAGCAGCTTAGAATCCTCTGGAAACACCATATATTTT.

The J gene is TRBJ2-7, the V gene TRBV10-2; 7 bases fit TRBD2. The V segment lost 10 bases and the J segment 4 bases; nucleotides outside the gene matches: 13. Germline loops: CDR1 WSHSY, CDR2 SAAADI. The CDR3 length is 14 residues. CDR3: CATMGGVPWYEQYF. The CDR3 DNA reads TGCGCCACCATGGGGGGGGTCCCATGGTACGAGCAGTACTTC.

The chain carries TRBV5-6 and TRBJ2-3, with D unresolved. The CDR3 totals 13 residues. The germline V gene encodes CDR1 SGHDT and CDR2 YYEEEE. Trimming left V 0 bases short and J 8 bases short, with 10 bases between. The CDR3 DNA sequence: TGTGCCAGCAGCTTGGCCTTTCAGCTTACGCAGTATTTT. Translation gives CASSLAFQLTQYF.

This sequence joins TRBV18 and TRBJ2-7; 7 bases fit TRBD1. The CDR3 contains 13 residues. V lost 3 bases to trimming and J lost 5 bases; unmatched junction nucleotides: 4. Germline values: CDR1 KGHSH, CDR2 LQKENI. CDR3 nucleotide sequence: TGTGCCAGCTCACCCAGACAGGGCCACGAGCAGTACTTC. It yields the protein CASSPRQGHEQYF.

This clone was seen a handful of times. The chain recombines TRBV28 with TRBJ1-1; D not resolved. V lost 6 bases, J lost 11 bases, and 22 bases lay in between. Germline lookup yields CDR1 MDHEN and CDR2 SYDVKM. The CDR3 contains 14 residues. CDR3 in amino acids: CASSPPRGDLGAFF. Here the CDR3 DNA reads TGTGCCAGCAGCCCACCCCGGGGAGACTTGGGCGCTTTCTTT. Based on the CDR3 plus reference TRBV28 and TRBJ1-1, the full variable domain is DVKVTQSSRYLVKRTGEKVFLECVQDMDHENMFWYRQDPGLGLRLIYFSYDVKMKEKGDIPEGYSVSREKKERFSLILESASTNQTSMYLCASSPPRGDLGAFFGQGTRLTVV.

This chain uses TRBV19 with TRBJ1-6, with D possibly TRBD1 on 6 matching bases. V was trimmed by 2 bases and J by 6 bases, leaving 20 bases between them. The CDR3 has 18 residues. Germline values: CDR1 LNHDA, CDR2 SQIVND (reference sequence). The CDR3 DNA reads TGTGCCAGTAGTATATCACCCGGCGGGACGGGGGCTAATTCACCCCTCCACTTT. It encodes CASSISPGGTGANSPLHF.

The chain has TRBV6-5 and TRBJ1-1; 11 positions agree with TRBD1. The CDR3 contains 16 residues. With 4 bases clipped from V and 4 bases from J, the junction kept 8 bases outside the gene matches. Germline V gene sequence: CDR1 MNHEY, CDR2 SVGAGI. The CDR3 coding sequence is TGTGCCAGCAGTTCCGGACAGGGGGCTGGGGGCACTGAAGCTTTCTTT. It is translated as CASSSGQGAGGTEAFF.

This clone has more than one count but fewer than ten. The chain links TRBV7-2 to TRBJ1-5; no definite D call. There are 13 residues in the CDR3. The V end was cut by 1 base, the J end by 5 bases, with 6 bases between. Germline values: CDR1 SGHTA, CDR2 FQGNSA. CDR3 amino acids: CASSLVGDQPQHF. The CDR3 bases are TGTGCCAGCAGCTTAGTTGGGGATCAGCCCCAGCATTTT.

CDR3 loop: CASSGPGYTF. As DNA, the CDR3 is TGTGCCAGCAGCGGGCCTGGCTACACCTTC. The V gene is TRBV9, the J gene TRBJ1-2, with D unresolved. Trimming removed 3 bases at V and 7 bases at J, with 4 bases between. Looked up from germline, CDR1 is SGDLS and CDR2 is YYNGEE. The length of the CDR3 is 10 residues.

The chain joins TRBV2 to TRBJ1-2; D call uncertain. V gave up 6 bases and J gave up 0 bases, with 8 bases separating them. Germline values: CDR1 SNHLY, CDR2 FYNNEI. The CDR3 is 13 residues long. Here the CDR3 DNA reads TGTGCCAGCAGGACGGAAGCTAACTATGGCTACACCTTC. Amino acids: CASRTEANYGYTF.

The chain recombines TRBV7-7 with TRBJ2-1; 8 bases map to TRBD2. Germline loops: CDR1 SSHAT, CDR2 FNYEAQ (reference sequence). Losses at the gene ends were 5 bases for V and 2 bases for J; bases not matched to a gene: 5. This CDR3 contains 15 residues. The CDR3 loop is CASSPTSGAYNEQFF. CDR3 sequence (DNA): TGTGCCAGCAGCCCCACTAGCGGAGCCTACAATGAGCAGTTCTTC.

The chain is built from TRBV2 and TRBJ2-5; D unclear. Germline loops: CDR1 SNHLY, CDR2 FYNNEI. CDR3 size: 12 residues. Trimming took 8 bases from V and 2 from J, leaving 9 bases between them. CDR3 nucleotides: TGTGCCAGCGGGGTCTCACAAGAGACCCAGTACTTC. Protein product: CASGVSQETQYF.

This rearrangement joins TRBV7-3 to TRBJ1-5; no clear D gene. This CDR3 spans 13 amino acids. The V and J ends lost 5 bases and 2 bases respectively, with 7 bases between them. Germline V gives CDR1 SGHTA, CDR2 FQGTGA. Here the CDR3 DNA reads TGTGCCAGCAGCCGAGGGCGCAATCAGCCCCAGCATTTT. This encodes CASSRGRNQPQHF. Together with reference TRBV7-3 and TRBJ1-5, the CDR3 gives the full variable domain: GAGVSQTPSNKVTEKGKYVELRCDPISGHTALYWYRQSLGQGPEFLIYFQGTGAADDSGLPNDRFFAVRPEGSVSTLKIQRTERGDSAVYLCASSRGRNQPQHFGDGTRLSIL.

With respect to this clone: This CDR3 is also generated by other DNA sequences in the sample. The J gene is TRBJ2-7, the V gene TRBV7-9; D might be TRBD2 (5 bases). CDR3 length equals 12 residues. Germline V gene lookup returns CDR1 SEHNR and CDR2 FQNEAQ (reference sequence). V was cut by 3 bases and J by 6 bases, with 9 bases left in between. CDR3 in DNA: TGTGCCAGCAGCTTGCTGGGGAGCGAGCAGTACTTC. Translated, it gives CASSLLGSEQYF.

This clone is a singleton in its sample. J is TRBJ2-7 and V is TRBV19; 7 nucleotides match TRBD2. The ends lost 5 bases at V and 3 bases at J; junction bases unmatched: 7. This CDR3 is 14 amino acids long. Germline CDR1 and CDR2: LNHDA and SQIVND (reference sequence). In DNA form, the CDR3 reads TGTGCCAGTAGTCGGGCTAGCGGAAACTACGAGCAGTACTTC. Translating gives CASSRASGNYEQYF.

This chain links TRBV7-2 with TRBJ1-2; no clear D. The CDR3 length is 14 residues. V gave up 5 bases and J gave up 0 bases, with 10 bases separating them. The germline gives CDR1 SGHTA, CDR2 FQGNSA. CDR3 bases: TGTGCCAGCAGCCCACACCACACTAACTATGGCTACACCTTC. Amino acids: CASSPHHTNYGYTF.

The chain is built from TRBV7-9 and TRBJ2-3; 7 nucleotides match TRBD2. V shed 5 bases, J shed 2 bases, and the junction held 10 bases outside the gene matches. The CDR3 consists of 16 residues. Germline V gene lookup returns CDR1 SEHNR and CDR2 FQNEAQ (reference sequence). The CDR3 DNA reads TGTGCCAGCAGCCCCTCTCGGGGGGACCCCACAGATACGCAGTATTTT. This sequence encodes CASSPSRGDPTDTQYF.

The CDR3: CASSPWPGLAGTDTQYF. For the CDR3, the DNA is TGTGCCAGCTCACCATGGCCCGGACTAGCGGGCACAGATACGCAGTATTTT. This rearrangement joins TRBV18 to TRBJ2-3; 10 nucleotides align to TRBD2. V shed 2 bases and J 1 base; nucleotides not matched to a gene: 6. Germline V CDR1 and CDR2: KGHSH, LQKENI. This CDR3 is built from 17 residues.

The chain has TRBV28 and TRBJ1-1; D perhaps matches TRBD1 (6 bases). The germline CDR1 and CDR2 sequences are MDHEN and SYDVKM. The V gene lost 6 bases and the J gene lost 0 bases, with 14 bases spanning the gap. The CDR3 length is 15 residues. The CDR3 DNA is TGTGCCAGCAGGCTAGGGGGGGACTTGAACACTGAAGCTTTCTTT. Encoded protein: CASRLGGDLNTEAFF.

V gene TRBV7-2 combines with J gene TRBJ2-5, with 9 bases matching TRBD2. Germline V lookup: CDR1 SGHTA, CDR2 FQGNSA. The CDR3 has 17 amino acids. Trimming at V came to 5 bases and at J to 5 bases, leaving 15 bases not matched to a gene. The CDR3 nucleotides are TGTGCCAGCAGCCCGCAACCGGGACTAGCCACGGTCGAGACCCAGTACTTC. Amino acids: CASSPQPGLATVETQYF.

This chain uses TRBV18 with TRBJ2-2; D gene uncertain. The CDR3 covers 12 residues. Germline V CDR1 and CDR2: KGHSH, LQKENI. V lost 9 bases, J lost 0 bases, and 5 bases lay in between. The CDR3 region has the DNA TGTGCCAGTACTTCGAACACCGGGGAGCTGTTTTTT. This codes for CASTSNTGELFF.

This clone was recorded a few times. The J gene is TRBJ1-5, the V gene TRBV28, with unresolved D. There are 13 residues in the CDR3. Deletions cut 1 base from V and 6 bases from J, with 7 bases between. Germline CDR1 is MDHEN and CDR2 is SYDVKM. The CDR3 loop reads CASSLSLGQPQHF. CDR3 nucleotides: TGTGCCAGCAGTTTATCCTTGGGTCAGCCCCAGCATTTT.

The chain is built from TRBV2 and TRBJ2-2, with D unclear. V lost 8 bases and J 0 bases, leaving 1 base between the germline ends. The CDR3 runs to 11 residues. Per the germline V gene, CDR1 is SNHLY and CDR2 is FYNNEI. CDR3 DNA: TGTGCCAGCTCGAACACCGGGGAGCTGTTTTTT. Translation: CASSNTGELFF.

CDR3 loop: CASSETGGGNTQYF. CDR3 coding DNA: TGTGCCAGTAGTGAGACAGGCGGTGGGAATACGCAGTATTTT. The rearrangement joins TRBV19 to TRBJ2-3, with a possible D match to TRBD1 (6 bases). The germline V gene has CDR1 LNHDA and CDR2 SQIVND (reference sequence). This CDR3 has 14 residues. V was cut by 5 bases and J by 7 bases, with 16 bases left in between.

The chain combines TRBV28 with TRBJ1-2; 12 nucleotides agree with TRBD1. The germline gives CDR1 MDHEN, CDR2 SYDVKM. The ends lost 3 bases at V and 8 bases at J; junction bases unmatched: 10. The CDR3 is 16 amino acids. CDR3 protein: CASSFPLGQGARGYTF. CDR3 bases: TGTGCCAGCAGTTTCCCCTTGGGACAGGGGGCGCGAGGCTACACCTTC.

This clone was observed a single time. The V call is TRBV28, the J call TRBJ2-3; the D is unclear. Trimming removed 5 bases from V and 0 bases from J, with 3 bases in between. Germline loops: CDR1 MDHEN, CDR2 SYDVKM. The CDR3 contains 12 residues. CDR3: CASSQSTDTQYF. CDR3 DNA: TGTGCCAGCAGTCAGAGCACAGATACGCAGTATTTT.

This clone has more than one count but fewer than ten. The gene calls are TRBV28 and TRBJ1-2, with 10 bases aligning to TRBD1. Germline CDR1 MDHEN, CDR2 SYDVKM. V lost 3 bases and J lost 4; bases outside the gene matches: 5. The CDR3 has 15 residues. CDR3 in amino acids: CASSLGTGASYGYTF. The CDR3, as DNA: TGTGCCAGCAGTTTGGGGACAGGGGCCTCCTATGGCTACACCTTC.